The 12 T cell receptor beta chains in this list originate from one sample, sequenced in a study of T cell repertoires in cytomegalovirus infection. TCRdb redid the calling of the reads with MiXCR, one entry per CDR3 protein. The table records some 440,000 distinct CDR3 sequences, under 40% of them present only once. The sequenced sample was PBMCs. All receptors come from a human donor in good health (CMV status not recorded). Some clones in this sample may be carry-over from other donors' samples.

V gene TRBV6-5 combines with J gene TRBJ1-1, with 7 bases matching TRBD1. Trimming took 4 bases from V and 1 from J; bases not matched to a gene: 3. Germline CDR1 reads MNHEY; CDR2 reads SVGAGI. The CDR3 is 14 residues long. As DNA, the CDR3 is TGTGCCAGCAGTTTCACAGGGGAGAACACTGAAGCTTTCTTT. Translating it yields CASSFTGENTEAFF.

This clonotype was observed a handful of times. The chain carries TRBV18 and TRBJ1-5, with a possible D match to TRBD1 (5 bases). Germline values: CDR1 KGHSH, CDR2 LQKENI. The CDR3 has 15 amino acids. With 6 bases removed from V and 5 bases from J, the gap between germline ends came to 17 bases. The CDR3 DNA follows: TGTGCCAGCTCCCACCCTGGGGGGATGGATCAGCCCCAGCATTTT. Protein: CASSHPGGMDQPQHF. Using reference TRBV18 and TRBJ1-5 for the parts outside the CDR3, the full variable domain is NAGVMQNPRHLVRRRGQEARLRCSPMKGHSHVYWYRQLPEEGLKFMVYLQKENIIDESGMPKERFSAEFPKEGPSILRIQQVVRGDSAAYFCASSHPGGMDQPQHFGDGTRLSIL.

This clonotype turned up a few times. This chain links TRBV19 with TRBJ1-2; no reliable D call. Looked up from germline, CDR1 is LNHDA and CDR2 is SQIVND (reference sequence). The length of the CDR3 is 16 residues. The V and J ends lost 2 bases and 0 bases respectively, with 13 bases between them. CDR3 nucleotides: TGTGCCAGTAGTATAAGTGGTGGCAACTCTAACTATGGCTACACCTTC. Translating it yields CASSISGGNSNYGYTF. The variable domain in full, completed from reference TRBV19 and TRBJ1-2, reads DGGITQSPKYLFRKEGQNVTLSCEQNLNHDAMYWYRQDPGQGLRLIYYSQIVNDFQKGDIAEGYSVSREKKESFPLTVTSAQKNPTAFYLCASSISGGNSNYGYTFGSGTRLTVV.

The rearrangement joins TRBV29-1 to TRBJ2-7; D gene ambiguous. This CDR3 comprises 12 residues. V lost 4 bases and J lost 0, with 7 bases in between. Per the germline V gene, CDR1 is SQVTM and CDR2 is ANQGSEA. CDR3 in amino acids: CSVAGDSYEQYF. CDR3 bases: TGCAGCGTTGCTGGGGACTCCTACGAGCAGTACTTC.

V usage is TRBV3-1 and J usage is TRBJ1-4; D is unresolved. Germline V lookup: CDR1 LGHDT, CDR2 YNNKEL (reference sequence). V was cut by 5 bases and J by 5 bases, with 24 bases left in between. The CDR3 contains 18 residues. CDR3 DNA sequence: TGTGCCAGCAGCTCCCCTTTCGGTCACAAGGGAGGGAATGAAAAACTGTTTTTT. Its protein product is CASSSPFGHKGGNEKLFF.

This sequence joins TRBV2 and TRBJ2-5; the D is unclear. The length of the CDR3 is 14 residues. The germline V gene encodes CDR1 SNHLY and CDR2 FYNNEI. Trimming pared 7 bases from V and 4 bases from J, leaving 16 bases between. CDR3 in DNA: TGTGCCAGCAATAATTTGGGGATAGGAGAGACCCAGTACTTC. This encodes CASNNLGIGETQYF. Using reference TRBV2 and TRBJ2-5 for the parts outside the CDR3, the full variable domain is EPEVTQTPSHQVTQMGQEVILRCVPISNHLYFYWYRQILGQKVEFLVSFYNNEISEKSEIFDDQFSVERPDGSNFTLKIRSTKLEDSAMYFCASNNLGIGETQYFGPGTRLLVL.

This clonotype was detected only once. This chain joins TRBV19 and TRBJ1-5; no firm D call. The CDR3 loop spans 12 amino acids. Trimming left V 4 bases short and J 5 bases short, with 6 bases between. Germline V gives CDR1 LNHDA, CDR2 SQIVND (reference sequence). The CDR3 protein is CASSKGDQPQHF. The DNA for the CDR3 is TGTGCCAGTAGTAAGGGAGATCAGCCCCAGCATTTT.

The genes are TRBV27 and TRBJ2-1; tentatively, D is TRBD1 or TRBD2 (5 bases each). Germline V gene data show CDR1 as MNHEY and CDR2 as SMNVEV (reference sequence). The CDR3 spans 15 residues. The V end lost 2 bases, the J end lost 2 bases, and 10 bases lay between the germline ends. CDR3 protein: CASSLGGYTYNEQFF. The CDR3 DNA follows: TGTGCCAGCAGTTTAGGGGGTTATACCTACAATGAGCAGTTCTTC.

The rearrangement links TRBV20-1 to TRBJ1-3, with 9 bases matching TRBD1. The CDR3 totals 11 residues. Trimming took 6 bases from V and 10 from J; bases not matched to a gene: 4. Germline CDR1 is DFQATT and CDR2 is SNEGSKA (reference sequence). The CDR3 DNA sequence: TGCAGTGCCGGGACAGGGAAAACCATATATTTT. This encodes CSAGTGKTIYF.

The sample holds a few counts of this clonotype. The rearrangement links TRBV7-9 to TRBJ2-1; either TRBD1 or TRBD2 may fit D (5 bases each). The CDR3 is 13 residues long. The V gene's germline CDR1 is SEHNR and CDR2 FQNEAQ (reference sequence). V gave up 5 bases and J gave up 9 bases, with 14 bases separating them. The DNA of the CDR3 is TGTGCCAGCAGCCACCGGGGCTCCGGTGAGCAGTTCTTC. This sequence encodes CASSHRGSGEQFF.

The V call is TRBV20-1, the J call TRBJ1-6, with 11 bases that match TRBD1. Germline lookup yields CDR1 DFQATT and CDR2 SNEGSKA (reference sequence). Germline trimming cut 1 base from V and 8 bases from J; bases unmatched to any gene: 10. The CDR3 is 17 amino acids. CDR3 DNA: TGCAGTGCTAGAGCCCCCGGACAGGGGGCGCGGGATTCACCCCTCCACTTT. Amino acid sequence: CSARAPGQGARDSPLHF.

This clonotype was seen a few times. The chain carries TRBV7-6 and TRBJ2-7; D gene ambiguous. V dropped 4 bases and J dropped 3 bases, with 16 bases sitting between them. Germline assignment: CDR1 SGHVS and CDR2 FNYEAQ. This CDR3 spans 15 amino acids. CDR3 DNA: TGTGCCAGCAGCTCGGGCCAGGCAGGATTCTACGAGCAGTACTTC. Encoded protein: CASSSGQAGFYEQYF. Looking up the rest from reference TRBV7-6 and TRBJ2-7 gives the full variable domain: GAGVSQSPRYKVTKRGQDVALRCDPISGHVSLYWYRQALGQGPEFLTYFNYEAQQDKSGLPNDRFSAERPEGSISTLTIQRTEQRDSAMYRCASSSGQAGFYEQYFGPGTRLTVT.